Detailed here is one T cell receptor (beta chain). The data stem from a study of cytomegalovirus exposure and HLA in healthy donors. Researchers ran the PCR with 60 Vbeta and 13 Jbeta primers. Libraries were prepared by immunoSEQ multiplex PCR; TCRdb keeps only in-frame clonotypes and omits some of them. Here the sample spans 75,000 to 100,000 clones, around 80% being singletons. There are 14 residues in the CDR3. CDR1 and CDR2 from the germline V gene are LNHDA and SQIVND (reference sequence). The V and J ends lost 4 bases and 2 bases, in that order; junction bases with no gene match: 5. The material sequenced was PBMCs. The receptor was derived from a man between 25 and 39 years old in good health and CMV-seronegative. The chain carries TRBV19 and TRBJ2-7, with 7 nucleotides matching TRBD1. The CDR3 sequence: CASSTWDSTYEQYF. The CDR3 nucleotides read TGTGCCAGTAGTACCTGGGACAGCACCTACGAGCAGTACTTC.